The T cell receptor beta chain described here comes from a study of blood T cell repertoires in COVID-19. Background on the study: Spain, Italy and the United States supplied samples that represented acute and convalescent COVID-19.

Per the study methods: For nucleated cells, counts were estimated from reference gene primer amplification. Clones were sequenced by immunoSEQ multiplex PCR, and TCRdb holds only the in-frame ones, with some missing. That table supplies the V and J calls and clone size; D and trimming were determined from the DNA. In the table there are tens of thousands of clones, roughly four fifths of which are singletons. Per the germline V gene, CDR1 is KGHDR and CDR2 is SFDVKD. Trimming cost V 5 bases and J 2 bases; bases outside gene matches: 7. CDR3 size: 16 residues. The clonotype originates from a woman over 75 with acute or convalescent COVID-19. Source material: peripheral blood. The chain carries TRBV24-1 and TRBJ2-3, with 9 positions matching TRBD2. CDR3 region: CATSGRLADNTDTQYF. For the CDR3, the DNA is TGTGCCACCAGTGGGCGACTAGCGGACAACACAGATACGCAGTATTTT.